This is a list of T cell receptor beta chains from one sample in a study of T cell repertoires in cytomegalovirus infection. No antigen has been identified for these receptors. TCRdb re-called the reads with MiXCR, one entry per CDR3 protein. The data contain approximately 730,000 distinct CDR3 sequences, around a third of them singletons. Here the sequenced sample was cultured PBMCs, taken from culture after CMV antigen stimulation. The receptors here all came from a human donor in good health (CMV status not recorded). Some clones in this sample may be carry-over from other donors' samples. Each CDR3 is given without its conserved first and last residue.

ASSMGGAESYEQY,13,TRBV19
ASSLLRAVEYQETQY,15,TRBV7-2
ASSQFGHISTDTQY,14,TRBV4-1
ASSYRGVLAGTYNEQF,16,TRBV6-2/TRBV6-3
ASSLAGQAYGYT,12,TRBV7-2
ATSRGEGSLYEQY,13,TRBV15
AAGVGKQF,8,TRBV28
ASSLDRDRGYGYT,13,TRBV11-2
ASSVATDTQY,10,TRBV6-1
ASSAPWGSRTDTQY,14,TRBV7-8
ASSSTRDLNEQF,12,TRBV7-9
ASSFYEGTEAF,11,TRBV7-9
ASSLTGGQNTGELF,14,TRBV7-2
ASSLQGKGSPLH,12,TRBV7-6
SSLRGPQETQY,11,TRBV29-1
ASSDPGRAGNTQY,13,TRBV2
ASSHTRESGNSNQPQH,16,TRBV7-9
ASSAQGGQPQH,11,TRBV12-3/TRBV12-4
ASSPVLSGLAGDEQY,15,TRBV18
ATSRDKTSGRGNEQF,15,TRBV15
ASSSTGQGVSSSYNSPLH,18,TRBV11-1
ASRGSIPLNTEAF,13,TRBV19
ASSYRQRRTDTQY,13,TRBV6-6
ASSHLLGEVKYGYT,14,TRBV12-3/TRBV12-4